Listed here is a single T cell receptor beta chain. The antigen it binds to is not known. It has no much larger one-base neighbor in the sample; base qualities were not kept. This record belongs to a study of vaccination effects on CD4 cells after COVID-19 (dated by TCRdb to 2022 to 2024). A note on the overall study: Participants received two doses of either the BNT162b2 or the mRNA-1273 mRNA SARS-CoV-2 vaccine. The study compared SARS-CoV-2 spike-specific CD4+ TCR repertoires before and after mRNA vaccination in COVID-19 convalescent patients and infection-naive vaccine recipients. The full study included around ten COVID-19 convalescent patients and a few SARS-CoV-2-naive healthy vaccine recipients. In the study, cultures from other donors were sequenced using the Oncomine TCR Beta short-read assay on an Illumina iSeq 100. What the authors observed across the whole study: Limitations of the study were the small number of convalescent patients and the absence of early post-infection timepoints. Among healthy vaccine recipients, nearly all vaccine-induced clones were SARS-CoV-2 mono-reactive, and only 1 of 255 was cross-reactive with common cold coronaviruses. At late post-vaccination timepoints, both infection-induced and vaccine-induced clones showed marked clonal contraction, consistent with waning T cell responses.

In the ViraFEST assay, PBMC were stimulated with viral peptide pools, and TCR sequencing was then used to find antigen-specific CD4+ T cell clonotypes based on their expansion. After roughly 11 days of culture, CD4+ T cells were isolated with the EasySep CD4+ T cell isolation kit. None of the healthy vaccine recipients had a prior SARS-CoV-2 infection, which was confirmed by nucleocapsid antibody tests that came back negative both before and after vaccination. Each well held 1.5 million to 2.5 million PBMC cultured in IMDM containing about 5.4% human AB serum, roughly 10 IU/ml IL-2 and gentamicin, along with around 9.4 ug/ml peptides. Half of the culture medium was replaced with fresh IL-2-containing medium on days 3 and 7. Unless noted otherwise, every peptide stimulation condition was cultured in triplicate wells. PBMC were separated from whole blood using Ficoll-Paque Plus gradient centrifugation and were then either cryopreserved at -140C or used fresh. Overlapping peptide pools spanned the spike proteins of SARS-CoV-2 and the common cold coronaviruses HCoV-NL63, HCoV-OC43 and HCoV-229E. Genomic DNA was extracted from cultured CD4+ T cells with the QIAamp micro DNA kit.

Receptors were amplified or captured by the immunoSEQ multiplex PCR assay. TCR beta CDR3 sequencing was performed on DNA from the cultured, isolated CD4+ T cells. For the original study's pipeline: Non-productive TCR sequences were removed, reads were trimmed to the CDR3 region, and CDR3s of at least 7 amino acids were retained. Antigen-specific clonotypes were identified using the MANAFEST web app by comparison of expansion in peptide wells against reference cultures. For clones to be considered positive, expansion at FDR<0.05 versus reference and all other wells, an odds ratio above 5, and a frequency above 0.1% in two replicate wells were required. Cross-reactive clonotypes were defined as significantly expanded in SARS-CoV-2 spike wells and in at least one common cold coronavirus spike condition. CDR3 similarity was assessed by Levenshtein distance using the stringdist R package, and unrooted trees were constructed with ape in R 3.6.1. Not all clones reach the TCRdb copy of this immuneACCESS table, which keeps in-frame sequences only. Checked studies attribute under half of the gap to unresolved V genes and leave the rest unexplained. From that table come the V and J calls and clone size; the DNA was used to work out D and trimming. This sample comprises about 73,000 clones, about 79% of them detected only once. The ten most abundant clones make up approximately 10% of the sample.

The CDR3, cysteine through valine, is 14 amino acids long. The kept DNA is CDR3 alone, 42 bases in frame from the first base. Trimming takes 4 bases from V and 0 bases from J, and the germline ends sit 11 bases apart. CDR1 and CDR2, looked up from the germline V gene, are SGHRS and YFSETQ. This TCR was recovered from a human donor who received a COVID-19 vaccine. The receptor chain draws on TRBV5-1 and TRBJ2-7; a tentative D match to TRBD2 spans 6 bases. Material: CD4+ T cells from PBMCs cultured with SARS-CoV-2 spike peptides, obtained before COVID-19 vaccination. Interpreted using the paper, the cell subset or site label stands for: SARS-CoV-2 spike overlapping peptide pool stimulation. In nucleotides, the sequence is TGCGCCAGCAGCCCCGGGGGAAGCTCCTACGAGCAGTACGTC. This translates into CASSPGGSSYEQYV.